What follows are 21 T cell receptor beta chains derived from one specimen sequenced in a study of T cells in women clearing cervical HPV infection. Only in-frame clones appear in the TCRdb table, and some are missing; sequencing was by immunoSEQ multiplex PCR. The sample totals under 45,000 clones. Sequences were obtained from blood buffy coat. These receptors originate from a woman aged 18 to 75 with a cervical HPV16 infection that either progressed to CIN3+ or cleared (not recorded which).

A word on this clone: The CDR3 goes on 3 residues after the read ends, and that part is filled in from the germline J gene. The chain recombines TRBV20-1 with TRBJ2-3, with TRBD2 identical over 7 bases. V lost 3 bases, J lost 5 bases, and 14 bases stayed unmatched. In germline, CDR1 is DFQATT, CDR2 SNEGSKA (reference sequence). The CDR3 consists of 16 residues. The CDR3 reads CSASSTKRDMGDTQYF. CDR3 DNA (partial): TGCAGTGCTAGTTCTACAAAGCGGGATATGGGAGATACG.

CDR3 bases read: TGTGCCTGGAGTGTAGATGAGCGTACCGAC. Translated: CAWSVDERTD. Given in full, the CDR3 is CAWSVDERTDYTF. The J gene is TRBJ1-2, the V gene TRBV30; unclear D gene. The read is 3 residues too short to cover the CDR3 end, so that end is filled in from the germline J gene. The CDR3 is 13 amino acids. Germline CDR1 is GTSNPN and CDR2 is SVGIG (reference sequence).

With respect to this clone: The CDR3 extends 3 residues past the end of the read, so its final part is completed from the germline J gene. V and J are TRBV5-8 and TRBJ2-1; weak D call: TRBD2 (5 bases). Germline loops: CDR1 SGHTS, CDR2 YDEGEE. Between the trimmed V and J ends, which lost 7 bases and 4 bases, there was a span of 15 bases. CDR3 length: 14 amino acids. Partial CDR3 DNA: TGTGCCAGCCGAGGGCGAAACGAATACAATGAG. It is translated as CASRGRNEYNE. The whole CDR3 protein is CASRGRNEYNEQFF.

Worth noting for this clone: The read ends 3 residues before the CDR3 terminus; that terminus is restored from the germline J gene. This chain uses TRBV13 with TRBJ1-1; D might be TRBD1 (6 bases). The CDR3 is 13 residues long. Trimming took off 0 bases at V and 5 bases at J, with 7 bases between the two ends. Germline CDR1 and CDR2: PRHDT and FYEKMQ (reference sequence). The CDR3 is CASSLGQGTEAFF. The CDR3 DNA, read in part, is TGTGCCAGCAGCTTAGGACAGGGTACTGAA.

Regarding this clone: The CDR3 is cut off 3 residues early in the read; its end comes from the germline J gene. V and J are TRBV4-1 and TRBJ1-6; D unclear. Trimming removed 1 base at V and 9 bases at J, with 13 bases between. Germline CDR1 reads MGHRA; CDR2 reads YSYEKL. The CDR3 sequence is 15 residues long. The CDR3 reads CASSQVPSPGSPLHF. The CDR3 DNA, read in part, is TGCGCCAGCAGCCAAGTACCCTCTCCCGGTTCACCC.

For this clone: Coverage ceases 3 residues before the CDR3 finishes, and the germline J gene fills in the end. The genes are TRBV5-1 and TRBJ1-4; no reliable D call. CDR3 length: 16 residues. The germline V gene encodes CDR1 SGHRS and CDR2 YFSETQ. The V gene lost 0 bases and the J gene lost 5 bases, with 14 bases spanning the gap. CDR3 protein: CASSLGAGSQNEKLFF. The covered CDR3 bases are TGCGCCAGCAGCTTGGGAGCGGGGTCCCAAAATGAAAAA.

The sequenced part of the CDR3 DNA is TGTGCCAGCACCGAGGGGTATTCACCC. This translates into CASTEGYSP. The full-length CDR3 reads as CASTEGYSPLHF. This chain links TRBV2 with TRBJ1-6; tentatively, D is TRBD1 (5 bases). The read ends 3 residues shy of where the CDR3 ends; the end is completed using the germline J gene. The germline V and J ends were trimmed by 7 bases and 8 bases, with 9 bases remaining between them. In germline, CDR1 is SNHLY, CDR2 FYNNEI. CDR3 size: 12 residues.

Note on this clone: The read terminates 3 residues before the CDR3 end, so the remaining end is supplied by the germline J gene. This chain joins TRBV5-5 and TRBJ2-5; possible D gene TRBD1, 6 bases. The ends were cut back, 5 bases at V and 3 bases at J, with 14 bases in the middle. CDR1 and CDR2 (germline): SGHKS, YYEKEE (reference sequence). The CDR3 extends over 14 amino acids. The CDR3 DNA, read in part, is TGTGCCAGCAGTGCGGACAGCGGTAAAGAGACC. Translated, it gives CASSADSGKET. The whole CDR3 sequence is CASSADSGKETQYF.

CDR3 sequence: CASSFGGVNYEQYF. The CDR3 bases that were read are TGCGCCAGCAGCTTTGGGGGGGTTAACTACGAG. The V gene is TRBV5-1, the J gene TRBJ2-7, with TRBD2 matching 7 bases. The CDR3 end lies 3 residues beyond the end of the read and is filled in from the germline J gene. The ends lost 2 bases at V and 3 bases at J; junction bases unmatched: 5. The CDR3 is made up of 14 amino acids. Germline V lookup: CDR1 SGHRS, CDR2 YFSETQ.

Turning to this clone: With the read ending 3 residues before the CDR3 end, the germline J gene is used to fill in that end. This rearrangement joins TRBV18 to TRBJ2-3, with TRBD2 matching over 11 bases. The CDR3 has 16 residues. Germline CDR1 is KGHSH and CDR2 is LQKENI. Trimming cost V 5 bases and J 5 bases; bases outside gene matches: 9. CDR3 DNA, as far as it was read: TGTGCCAGCTCAACTAGACTAGCGGGACATGGAGATACG. Translating it yields CASSTRLAGHGDT. The complete CDR3 sequence is CASSTRLAGHGDTQYF.

Comment on this clone: The read comes to an end 3 residues before the CDR3 does, leaving the germline J gene to fill in the end. This chain uses TRBV30 with TRBJ1-2; no clear D. The CDR3 is made up of 14 amino acids. Germline V gives CDR1 GTSNPN, CDR2 SVGIG (reference sequence). The CDR3 protein is CAWSGLAAAYDYTF. The covered CDR3 bases are TGTGCCTGGAGTGGACTAGCGGCCGCCTACGAC.

As for this clone: The read terminates 3 residues ahead of where the CDR3 ends, so the germline J gene completes it. This chain connects TRBV28 to TRBJ1-1, with TRBD1 identical over 8 bases. With 6 bases clipped from V and 3 bases from J, the junction kept 9 bases outside the gene matches. This CDR3 has 15 residues. CDR1 and CDR2 from the germline V gene are MDHEN and SYDVKM. CDR3 amino acids: CASSPFQGADTEAFF. Incomplete CDR3 DNA: TGTGCCAGCAGCCCGTTCCAGGGGGCGGACACTGAA.

With respect to this clone: From the germline J gene comes the end of the CDR3, since the read stops 3 residues before it. This sequence joins TRBV7-2 and TRBJ2-3, with D perhaps matching TRBD2 (6 bases). The CDR3 spans 14 residues. Germline assignment: CDR1 SGHTA and CDR2 FQGNSA. CDR3 DNA (partial): TGTGCCAGCAGCCTAGGGACTCCGCAAGAGACG. Protein: CASSLGTPQET. The whole CDR3 sequence is CASSLGTPQETQYF.

Notes on this clone: Sequencing ends 3 residues short of the CDR3 end; the germline J gene provides the rest. This chain links TRBV28 with TRBJ2-4, with TRBD1 as a possible D gene (6 bases). CDR3 length equals 17 residues. Between the trimmed V and J ends, which lost 2 bases and 7 bases, there was a span of 21 bases. Germline CDR1 and CDR2: MDHEN and SYDVKM. CDR3 loop: CASSLDPLQGSGNIQYF. The sequenced part of the CDR3 DNA is TGTGCCAGCAGTTTAGACCCCCTGCAGGGGAGTGGCAACATT.

Note on this clone: The CDR3 goes on 3 residues after the read ends, and that part is filled in from the germline J gene. J is TRBJ2-3 and V is TRBV19; 8 bases line up with TRBD2. In germline, CDR1 is LNHDA, CDR2 SQIVND (reference sequence). The CDR3 totals 14 residues. With V trimmed by 2 bases and J by 5 bases, 3 bases remained unmatched. CDR3 DNA (partial): TGTGCCAGTAGTATATCAGCGGGAGTAGATACG. It codes for CASSISAGVDT. The full-length CDR3 reads as CASSISAGVDTQYF.

On this clone itself: With the read ending 3 residues before the CDR3 end, the germline J gene is used to fill in that end. Different DNA sequences within this sample yield the same CDR3. V is TRBV2 and J is TRBJ1-6; D not resolved. V lost 4 bases to trimming and J lost 9 bases, with 10 bases between them. CDR3 length: 13 residues. CDR1 and CDR2 from the germline V gene are SNHLY and FYNNEI. The DNA read from the CDR3 is TGTGCCAGCAGTGGATCCCCGGGTTCACCC. Protein sequence: CASSGSPGSP. Given in full, the CDR3 is CASSGSPGSPLHF.

Of note for this clone: Sequencing ends 3 residues short of the CDR3 end; the germline J gene provides the rest. The chain employs TRBV30 and TRBJ2-5; D is possibly TRBD1 (6 bases). This CDR3 has 13 amino acids. V lost 7 bases to trimming and J lost 5 bases, with 17 bases between them. The germline CDR1 and CDR2 sequences are GTSNPN and SVGIG (reference sequence). The sequenced part of the CDR3 DNA is TGTGCCTTACAGGTCGACAGGTTGGAGACC. It is translated as CALQVDRLET. From start to end, the CDR3 is CALQVDRLETQYF.

A word on this clone: The junction departs from the called germline gene at one end, perhaps through a read error. The read ends 3 residues before the CDR3 terminus; that terminus is restored from the germline J gene. This chain joins TRBV4-2 and TRBJ2-7; 14 nucleotides line up with TRBD2. Germline V gene lookup returns CDR1 LGHNA and CDR2 YNFKEQ. The CDR3 runs to 15 residues. The CDR3 loop reads CASSRLAGGSYEQYF. The sequenced CDR3 bases are TGCGCCAGCAGCCGACTAGCGGGAGGGTCCTACGAG.

Remarks on this clone: The read ends 3 residues early relative to the CDR3; the germline J gene fills the gap. The gene calls are TRBV19 and TRBJ2-1; 14 bases line up with TRBD2. With 9 bases clipped from V and 9 bases from J, the junction kept 10 bases outside the gene matches. Germline CDR1 and CDR2: LNHDA and SQIVND (reference sequence). The CDR3 covers 15 residues. CDR3 region: CASNSGLAGAGEQFF. The covered CDR3 bases are TGTGCCAGCAACTCGGGACTAGCGGGAGCGGGTGAG.

CDR3 protein: CASIQGQGPGSYEQYF. Partial CDR3 DNA: TGTGCCAGCATACAAGGACAGGGGCCCGGCTCCTACGAG. J is TRBJ2-7 and V is TRBV6-2 or TRBV6-3; TRBD1 agrees at 9 bases. The missing CDR3 end, 3 residues past where the read stops, is filled in from the germline J gene. Germline V CDR1 and CDR2: MNHEY, SVGEGT. Trimming at V came to 7 bases and at J to 0 bases, leaving 10 bases not matched to a gene. The CDR3 has 16 amino acids.

Concerning this clone itself: The sequenced fragment ends 3 residues before the CDR3 boundary, so the rest is inferred from the germline J gene. This rearrangement joins TRBV5-6 to TRBJ2-3; no definite D call. Deletions cut 0 bases from V and 4 bases from J, with 6 bases between. Germline assignment: CDR1 SGHDT and CDR2 YYEEEE. This CDR3 has 13 amino acids. Incomplete CDR3 DNA: TGTGCCAGCAGCTTGGATCGGTCAGATACG. Protein sequence: CASSLDRSDT. Given in full, the CDR3 is CASSLDRSDTQYF.